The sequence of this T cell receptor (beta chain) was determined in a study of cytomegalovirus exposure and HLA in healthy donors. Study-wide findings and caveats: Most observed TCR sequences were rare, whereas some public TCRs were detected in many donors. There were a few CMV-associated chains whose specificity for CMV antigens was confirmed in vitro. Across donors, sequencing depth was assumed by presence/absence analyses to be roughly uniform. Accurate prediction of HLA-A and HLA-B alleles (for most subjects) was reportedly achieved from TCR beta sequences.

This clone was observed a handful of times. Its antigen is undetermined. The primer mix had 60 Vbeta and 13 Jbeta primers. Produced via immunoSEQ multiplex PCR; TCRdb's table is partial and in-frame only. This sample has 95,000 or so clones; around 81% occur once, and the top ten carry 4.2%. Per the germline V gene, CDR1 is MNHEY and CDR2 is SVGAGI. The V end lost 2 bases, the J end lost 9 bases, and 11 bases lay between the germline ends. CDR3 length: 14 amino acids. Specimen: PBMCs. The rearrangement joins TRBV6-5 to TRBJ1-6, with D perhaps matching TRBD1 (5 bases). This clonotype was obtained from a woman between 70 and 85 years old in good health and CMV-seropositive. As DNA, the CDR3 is TGTGCCAGCAGTTACGAAGGGGATAGTTCACCCCTCCACTTT. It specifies CASSYEGDSSPLHF.